The next 12 T cell receptor beta chains were all read from a single sample in a study of cytomegalovirus exposure and HLA in healthy donors. Vbeta (60) and Jbeta (13) primers were used in the PCR. Sequencing used immunoSEQ multiplex PCR; TCRdb keeps in-frame clones, though not all of them. This sample yields around 82,000 clones, of which 78% are seen a single time; around 5.1% belongs to the top ten. Sequenced material: PBMCs. These receptors came from a male donor in good health and CMV-seropositive.

This chain links TRBV28 with TRBJ1-1; weak D call: TRBD1 (5 bases). CDR3 length equals 11 residues. Deletions cut 7 bases from V and 10 bases from J, with 13 bases between. Germline V gene data show CDR1 as MDHEN and CDR2 as SYDVKM. CDR3: CASMRGDGAFF. The CDR3 DNA reads TGTGCCAGCATGCGGGGCGATGGAGCTTTCTTT.

The rearrangement joins TRBV4-3 to TRBJ2-1; 7 bases fit TRBD2. Per the germline V gene, CDR1 is LGHNA and CDR2 is YSLEER. Trimming took 6 bases from V and 6 from J; bases not matched to a gene: 5. This CDR3 has 13 residues. CDR3 DNA sequence: TGCGCCAGCAGAGGGAGGGGATCCAATGAGCAGTTCTTC. It encodes CASRGRGSNEQFF.

The rearrangement uses TRBV27 and TRBJ1-5; the D gene is possibly TRBD1 (5 bases). In germline, CDR1 is MNHEY, CDR2 SMNVEV (reference sequence). This CDR3 is 14 amino acids long. Trimming stripped 3 bases from V and 8 bases from J, with 14 bases between. The CDR3 reads CASSFRDSAEPQHF. The DNA of the CDR3 is TGTGCCAGCAGTTTCCGTGACAGTGCCGAGCCCCAGCATTTT.

This rearrangement joins TRBV27 to TRBJ2-3; 7 nucleotides agree with TRBD1. Germline CDR1 reads MNHEY; CDR2 reads SMNVEV (reference sequence). V was clipped by 6 bases and J by 0 bases; unmatched bases: 6. The CDR3 is made up of 15 amino acids. CDR3 bases: TGTGCCAGCAGACCTTTGGGACAGAGCACAGATACGCAGTATTTT. Its protein is CASRPLGQSTDTQYF.

The chain joins TRBV10-3 to TRBJ2-7; D is possibly TRBD1 (6 bases). The CDR3 is 13 residues long. V shed 2 bases and J shed 1 base, with 6 bases lying between them. Germline-derived CDR1 and CDR2 are ENHRY and SYGVKD. The CDR3 bases are TGTGCCATCAGTGAGGGACAGTCCTACGAGCAGTACTTC. Residues: CAISEGQSYEQYF.

The CDR3 protein is CASSWETGNNSPLHF. The CDR3 DNA reads TGTGCCAGCAGCTGGGAGACAGGGAATAATTCACCCCTCCACTTT. The rearrangement uses TRBV5-4 and TRBJ1-6; 7 positions match TRBD1. In germline, CDR1 is SGHNT, CDR2 YYREEE (reference sequence). The ends lost 3 bases at V and 5 bases at J; junction bases unmatched: 5. This CDR3 has 15 amino acids.

The chain uses TRBV2 and TRBJ2-7; D uncertain. V dropped 4 bases and J dropped 4 bases, with 14 bases sitting between them. The CDR3 consists of 14 residues. The germline CDR1 and CDR2 sequences are SNHLY and FYNNEI. The CDR3 nucleotides are TGTGCCAGCAGTGTGTGGCAGGCTCCTTACGAGCAGTACTTC. Residues: CASSVWQAPYEQYF.

This clone was recorded only once. CDR3 sequence reads: CASSSGQGGDTQYF. CDR3 nucleotide sequence: TGCGCCAGCAGCTCGGGACAGGGGGGAGATACGCAGTATTTT. The rearrangement links TRBV5-1 to TRBJ2-3; 11 bases are a match to TRBD1. CDR1 SGHRS and CDR2 YFSETQ come from the germline V gene. The V gene end was trimmed by 3 bases and the J gene end by 5 bases; junction bases not matched to a gene: 2. The CDR3 sequence is 14 residues long.

The gene calls are TRBV5-1 and TRBJ2-1; the match to TRBD2 covers 10 bases. The trim removed 6 bases at V and 10 bases at J, leaving 10 bases unmatched. Per germline, CDR1 SGHRS and CDR2 YFSETQ. The CDR3 sequence is 14 residues long. This CDR3 reads CASTEGTSAGEQFF. CDR3 nucleotide sequence: TGCGCCAGCACCGAGGGGACTAGCGCTGGGGAGCAGTTCTTC.

The J gene is TRBJ1-1, the V gene TRBV7-9; D unclear. V dropped 3 bases and J dropped 4 bases, with 12 bases sitting between them. The CDR3 covers 14 residues. The germline gives CDR1 SEHNR, CDR2 FQNEAQ (reference sequence). CDR3 DNA: TGTGCCAGCAGCTTGGGAGGGTTGAGCACTGAAGCTTTCTTT. It translates to CASSLGGLSTEAFF. The whole variable domain, filled in from reference TRBV7-9 and TRBJ1-1, reads DTGVSQNPRHKITKRGQNVTFRCDPISEHNRLYWYRQTLGQGPEFLTYFQNEAQLEKSRLLSDRFSAERPKGSFSTLEIQRTEQGDSAMYLCASSLGGLSTEAFFGQGTRLTVV.

The J gene is TRBJ2-2, the V gene TRBV28; D call uncertain. V lost 6 bases and J lost 1, with 12 bases in between. There are 15 residues in the CDR3. CDR1 is MDHEN and CDR2 is SYDVKM in the germline V gene. Here the CDR3 DNA reads TGTGCCAGCAGCTTCAGGCTGCGGAACACCGGGGAGCTGTTTTTT. This sequence encodes CASSFRLRNTGELFF.

Of note for this clone: Other DNA sequences in the sample encode the same CDR3. The J gene is TRBJ2-7, the V gene TRBV5-1, with 8 bases lining up with TRBD2. Germline CDR1 and CDR2: SGHRS and YFSETQ. V lost 0 bases and J lost 2; bases outside the gene matches: 13. The CDR3 runs to 18 residues. CDR3 residues: CASSLEGLEPFGTYEQYF. CDR3 sequence (DNA): TGCGCCAGCAGCTTGGAGGGACTAGAGCCCTTCGGAACCTACGAGCAGTACTTC.